A single sample is the source of the 12 T cell receptor beta chains below, sequenced in a study of T-cell memory formation after mild COVID-19 (dated by TCRdb to 2020 to 2023). Library construction relied on 5' RACE. The run used an Illumina NovaSeq 6000. In TCRdb, the public reads were trimmed at Q25 with fastp and aligned with MiXCR, with productive beta chains retained. One record per CDR3 amino acid sequence lists the most common genes and DNA. For this sample there are around 450,000 distinct CDR3 sequences; 24% appear just once. Together, the top ten hold around 8.8% of the sample. The sequenced sample was PBMCs or a T cell subset sorted from them (not recorded which). The receptors were sampled from an adult woman who had mild COVID-19 (a few samples of this study predate the infection). The sample titles of this study are shuffled in the database, so cell type and time point are left out; the donor was told from shared clones.

This chain joins TRBV7-2 and TRBJ2-1; 8 nucleotides align to TRBD1. The CDR3 sequence is 15 residues long. Germline V gene sequence: CDR1 SGHTA, CDR2 FQGNSA. Losses at the gene ends were 4 bases for V and 5 bases for J; bases not matched to a gene: 7. CDR3 sequence: CASSSIRDRNNEQFF. In nucleotides, the CDR3 is TGTGCCAGCAGCTCAATCCGGGACAGGAACAATGAGCAGTTCTTC.

The chain employs TRBV20-1 and TRBJ1-4; TRBD1 agrees at 8 bases. Germline CDR1 reads DFQATT; CDR2 reads SNEGSKA (reference sequence). The CDR3 runs to 15 residues. The ends lost 0 bases at V and 6 bases at J; junction bases unmatched: 6. CDR3 amino acids: CSARDLADRDEKLFF. The CDR3, as DNA: TGCAGTGCTAGAGATCTGGCGGACAGGGATGAAAAACTGTTTTTT.

The chain combines TRBV19 with TRBJ1-2; unclear D gene. The germline V gene encodes CDR1 LNHDA and CDR2 SQIVND (reference sequence). Trimming took off 5 bases at V and 9 bases at J, with 16 bases between the two ends. CDR3 length equals 13 residues. DNA of the CDR3: TGTGCCAGTAGTCATATGGGCACCCTGCGCTACACCTTC. Translation: CASSHMGTLRYTF.

V gene TRBV7-6 combines with J gene TRBJ2-1; 13 bases line up with TRBD2. Trimming took 4 bases from V and 8 from J; bases not matched to a gene: 5. Germline V gene sequence: CDR1 SGHVS, CDR2 FNYEAQ. The CDR3 covers 15 residues. DNA of the CDR3: TGTGCCAGCAGCTCAACTAGCGGGGGGGCCGATGAGCAGTTCTTC. It encodes CASSSTSGGADEQFF.

For the CDR3, the DNA is TGCAGTGCTGAGCCCCGAGCGGGGGGCACCTCGGGGCTGTTTTTT. It yields the protein CSAEPRAGGTSGLFF. The chain couples TRBV20-1 to TRBJ2-2; 9 bases line up with TRBD2. Germline trimming cut 5 bases from V and 13 bases from J; bases unmatched to any gene: 17. Looked up from germline, CDR1 is DFQATT and CDR2 is SNEGSKA (reference sequence). The CDR3 is made up of 15 amino acids.

This clonotype was counted many times. The genes are TRBV9 and TRBJ2-5; D remains unclear. CDR3 length equals 13 residues. The germline V gene has CDR1 SGDLS and CDR2 YYNGEE. The germline V and J ends were trimmed by 4 bases and 0 bases, with 7 bases remaining between them. CDR3 in amino acids: CASSPRDQETQYF. The CDR3 DNA reads as TGTGCCAGCAGCCCAAGGGACCAAGAGACCCAGTACTTC. Complete variable domain (other parts from reference TRBV9 and TRBJ2-5): DSGVTQTPKHLITATGQRVTLRCSPRSGDLSVYWYQQSLDQGLQFLIQYYNGEERAKGNILERFSAQQFPDLHSELNLSSLELGDSALYFCASSPRDQETQYFGPGTRLLVL.

The chain joins TRBV6-2 or TRBV6-3 to TRBJ2-1; 12 nucleotides match TRBD2. Trimming cost V 4 bases and J 3 bases; bases outside gene matches: 13. Germline V gives CDR1 MNHEY, CDR2 SVGEGT. This CDR3 spans 19 amino acids. The DNA for the CDR3 is TGTGCCAGCAGTTCCACTCACACCCTAGCGGGGGGGCGCTACAATGAGCAGTTCTTC. Its translation: CASSSTHTLAGGRYNEQFF.

This clonotype was counted at least ten times. V gene TRBV19 combines with J gene TRBJ2-4; 9 bases are a match to TRBD1. The CDR3 length is 13 residues. V gave up 5 bases and J gave up 4 bases; unmatched junction bases: 0. Germline-derived CDR1 and CDR2 are LNHDA and SQIVND (reference sequence). This chain's CDR3 is CASSDRGKNIQYF. The CDR3 coding sequence is TGTGCCAGTAGTGACAGGGGGAAAAACATTCAGTACTTC.

This rearrangement joins TRBV2 to TRBJ2-3; TRBD2 matches at 7 bases. There are 15 residues in the CDR3. After removal of 3 bases from V and 0 bases from J, the junction contained 3 bases not matched to a gene. Germline V gene data show CDR1 as SNHLY and CDR2 as FYNNEI. The DNA of the CDR3 is TGTGCCAGCAGTGAGCCGCGGGAGAGCACAGATACGCAGTATTTT. Its protein product is CASSEPRESTDTQYF.

CDR3 coding DNA: TGTGCCAGCAGGGGACAGCTTACGAACACTGAAGCTTTCTTT. Translated: CASRGQLTNTEAFF. This rearrangement joins TRBV2 to TRBJ1-1, with 7 bases aligning to TRBD1. After removal of 6 bases from V and 1 base from J, the junction contained 5 bases not matched to a gene. Germline loops: CDR1 SNHLY, CDR2 FYNNEI. This CDR3 has 14 amino acids. Full variable domain (remainder filled in from reference TRBV2 and TRBJ1-1): EPEVTQTPSHQVTQMGQEVILRCVPISNHLYFYWYRQILGQKVEFLVSFYNNEISEKSEIFDDQFSVERPDGSNFTLKIRSTKLEDSAMYFCASRGQLTNTEAFFGQGTRLTVV.

The V gene is TRBV7-6, the J gene TRBJ2-5; 10 bases are a match to TRBD2. Germline V CDR1 and CDR2: SGHVS, FNYEAQ. There are 15 residues in the CDR3. Germline trimming cut 5 bases from V and 5 bases from J; bases unmatched to any gene: 8. The DNA of the CDR3 is TGTGCCAGCAGCCCCGGGACTAGCGTACGGGAGACCCAGTACTTC. It encodes CASSPGTSVRETQYF.

The genes are TRBV7-9 and TRBJ1-2; 9 nucleotides align to TRBD1. The CDR3 loop spans 13 amino acids. Germline V gives CDR1 SEHNR, CDR2 FQNEAQ (reference sequence). The V and J ends lost 5 bases and 5 bases, in that order; junction bases with no gene match: 3. The CDR3 here is CASSPQGAYGYTF. In DNA form, the CDR3 reads TGTGCCAGCAGCCCACAGGGGGCGTATGGCTACACCTTC.